These 24 T cell receptor beta chains came from one sample sequenced in a study of cytomegalovirus exposure and HLA in healthy donors. The protocol was immunoSEQ multiplex PCR, while the TCRdb copy is restricted to in-frame clones and leaves out a portion. The sample shows about 58,000 clones, around nine tenths of them seen only once. Sequencing used PBMCs. These receptors were obtained from a young man in good health and CMV-seronegative.

The V call is TRBV27, the J call TRBJ2-1; 14 bases line up with TRBD2. The CDR3 consists of 19 residues. Germline CDR1 and CDR2: MNHEY and SMNVEV (reference sequence). Unmatched junction bases numbered 18, after V lost 4 bases and J lost 10 bases. The CDR3 spells CASSYTPRGLAGAYEEQFF. The CDR3, as DNA: TGTGCCAGCAGTTACACTCCGAGGGGACTAGCGGGAGCTTATGAGGAGCAGTTCTTC.

The chain couples TRBV30 to TRBJ1-1; no definite D call. This CDR3 has 13 amino acids. Looked up from germline, CDR1 is GTSNPN and CDR2 is SVGIG (reference sequence). The V end was cut by 0 bases, the J end by 11 bases, with 16 bases between. The CDR3 protein is CAWSVVTGSEAFF. The CDR3 coding sequence is TGTGCCTGGAGTGTAGTTACGGGAAGTGAGGCTTTCTTT.

This clone has a single count. The chain recombines TRBV19 with TRBJ1-5; TRBD1 is a possible D gene (5 bases). Trimming removed 5 bases from V and 7 bases from J, with 12 bases in between. The CDR3 totals 13 residues. Per the germline V gene, CDR1 is LNHDA and CDR2 is SQIVND (reference sequence). The CDR3 is CASSEGATQPQHF. The CDR3 nucleotides read TGTGCCAGTAGTGAAGGGGCTACGCAGCCCCAGCATTTT.

V gene TRBV6-1 combines with J gene TRBJ2-7, with D maybe TRBD2 (5 bases). V lost 6 bases and J 2 bases, leaving 11 bases between the germline ends. This CDR3 is built from 13 residues. Germline V gives CDR1 MNHNS, CDR2 SASEGT. CDR3 nucleotide sequence: TGTGCCAGCAGCGCCGGGATCCCCTACGAGCAGTACTTC. Amino acid sequence: CASSAGIPYEQYF.

Only a few counts were recorded for this clone. The CDR3 DNA reads as TGTGCCAGCAGTGAAGGCGGGACAGGGGCCTACGAGCAGTACTTC. Translation gives CASSEGGTGAYEQYF. The rearrangement joins TRBV6-1 to TRBJ2-7; 10 bases fit TRBD1. The V and J ends lost 1 base and 2 bases, in that order; junction bases with no gene match: 2. From germline, CDR1 is MNHNS and CDR2 SASEGT. The CDR3 has 15 residues.

The chain combines TRBV5-1 with TRBJ1-2; TRBD1 agrees at 8 bases. The CDR3 is 13 residues long. The ends lost 0 bases at V and 6 bases at J; junction bases unmatched: 1. Germline assignment: CDR1 SGHRS and CDR2 YFSETQ. The CDR3 sequence: CASSLGTGNGYTF. CDR3 bases: TGCGCCAGCAGCTTGGGGACAGGGAATGGCTACACCTTC.

Note on this clone: This sample also contains other DNA sequences that code for the same CDR3. The chain recombines TRBV27 with TRBJ2-1; a possible D gene is TRBD2 (6 bases). The V end was cut by 9 bases, the J end by 1 base, with 16 bases between. The CDR3 consists of 15 residues. Germline lookup yields CDR1 MNHEY and CDR2 SMNVEV (reference sequence). CDR3 region: CASSGVRGSYNEQFF. For the CDR3, the DNA is TGTGCCAGTAGCGGTGTGCGCGGATCCTACAATGAGCAGTTCTTC.

This clone has more than one count but fewer than ten. The J gene is TRBJ2-2, the V gene TRBV27; 10 nucleotides agree with TRBD2. V shed 4 bases and J 6 bases; nucleotides not matched to a gene: 5. Germline V lookup: CDR1 MNHEY, CDR2 SMNVEV (reference sequence). The CDR3 has 15 amino acids. The CDR3 reads CASSSSGSVAGELFF. As DNA, the CDR3 is TGTGCCAGCAGTTCTAGCGGGAGTGTCGCCGGGGAGCTGTTTTTT.

This clone appeared once. This chain connects TRBV2 to TRBJ2-3, with 9 bases lining up with TRBD1. Germline V gene sequence: CDR1 SNHLY, CDR2 FYNNEI. The CDR3 extends over 16 amino acids. V lost 3 bases, J lost 2 bases, and 6 bases stayed unmatched. CDR3 nucleotides: TGTGCCAGCAGTGATCCCCGGACAGGGGTCACAGATACGCAGTATTTT. As protein: CASSDPRTGVTDTQYF.

In nucleotides, the CDR3 is TGTGCCAGCAGTCTACCCGGGTCCATGAACACTGAAGCTTTCTTT. Encoded protein: CASSLPGSMNTEAFF. The V gene is TRBV6-1, the J gene TRBJ1-1; D gene ambiguous. The CDR3 runs 15 residues. The V and J ends lost 5 bases and 0 bases respectively, with 13 bases between them. Germline CDR1 reads MNHNS; CDR2 reads SASEGT.

The rearrangement uses TRBV6-6 and TRBJ1-2; no firm D call. V was clipped by 6 bases and J by 2 bases, with 13 bases between them. CDR3 length: 14 residues. CDR1 MNHNY and CDR2 SVGAGI come from the germline V gene (reference sequence). The CDR3 spells CASSYNWRNYGYTF. The CDR3 DNA follows: TGTGCCAGCAGCTACAACTGGCGGAACTATGGCTACACCTTC.

The rearrangement uses TRBV7-2 and TRBJ2-3, with D unresolved. Germline V gene lookup returns CDR1 SGHTA and CDR2 FQGNSA. The CDR3 runs to 14 residues. Trimming took 2 bases from V and 2 from J, leaving 8 bases between them. The CDR3: CASSLIEFTDTQYF. For the CDR3, the DNA is TGTGCCAGCAGCTTAATAGAGTTCACAGATACGCAGTATTTT.

This chain links TRBV28 with TRBJ2-3; TRBD1 matches at 8 bases. This CDR3 is built from 15 residues. Germline CDR1 MDHEN, CDR2 SYDVKM. J lost 2 bases, V lost 5 bases, and 6 bases had no gene match. CDR3 protein: CASSLGTGTTDTQYF. In nucleotides, the CDR3 is TGTGCCAGCAGTCTGGGGACAGGAACCACAGATACGCAGTATTTT.

The V and J genes are TRBV27 and TRBJ1-4, with 8 bases identical to TRBD1. This CDR3 region has 13 residues. Germline V lookup: CDR1 MNHEY, CDR2 SMNVEV (reference sequence). With V trimmed by 5 bases and J by 5 bases, 1 base remained unmatched. The CDR3 loop reads CASSGTGNEKLFF. The CDR3 nucleotides read TGTGCCAGCAGTGGGACAGGCAATGAAAAACTGTTTTTT. Supplemented by reference TRBV27 and TRBJ1-4, the full variable domain reads EAQVTQNPRYLITVTGKKLTVTCSQNMNHEYMSWYRQDPGLGLRQIYYSMNVEVTDKGDVPEGYKVSRKEKRNFPLILESPSPNQTSLYFCASSGTGNEKLFFGSGTQLSVL.

The chain joins TRBV30 to TRBJ1-2; possible D gene TRBD1, 5 bases. The length of the CDR3 is 13 residues. V was trimmed by 2 bases and J by 6 bases, leaving 13 bases between them. CDR1 and CDR2 from the germline V gene are GTSNPN and SVGIG (reference sequence). CDR3 nucleotides: TGTGCCTGGAGTAGGGGTCAGCCGGATGGCTACACCTTC. Translation gives CAWSRGQPDGYTF.

J is TRBJ1-2 and V is TRBV2; D is possibly TRBD1 (6 bases). Trimming stripped 3 bases from V and 2 bases from J, with 10 bases between. The CDR3 extends over 14 amino acids. In germline, CDR1 is SNHLY, CDR2 FYNNEI. CDR3 in amino acids: CASSEAGANYGYTF. CDR3 nucleotide sequence: TGTGCCAGCAGTGAGGCAGGGGCGAACTATGGCTACACCTTC. The full variable domain, rest sourced from reference TRBV2 and TRBJ1-2, is EPEVTQTPSHQVTQMGQEVILRCVPISNHLYFYWYRQILGQKVEFLVSFYNNEISEKSEIFDDQFSVERPDGSNFTLKIRSTKLEDSAMYFCASSEAGANYGYTFGSGTRLTVV.

The rearrangement joins TRBV27 to TRBJ1-4, with unresolved D. Trimming took 4 bases from V and 0 from J, leaving 18 bases between them. The CDR3 sequence is 18 residues long. The germline V gene encodes CDR1 MNHEY and CDR2 SMNVEV (reference sequence). This CDR3 is CASSSDLSGKATNEKLFF. The CDR3 nucleotides read TGTGCCAGCAGTTCGGATTTGTCGGGGAAGGCAACTAATGAAAAACTGTTTTTT.

The V gene is TRBV28, the J gene TRBJ1-1, with 8 bases matching TRBD1. Germline CDR1 reads MDHEN; CDR2 reads SYDVKM. The CDR3 is made up of 13 amino acids. V trimming: 7 bases; J trimming: 9 bases; junction bases outside the gene matches: 10. The CDR3 loop is CASILVGTGKAFF. The CDR3 DNA follows: TGTGCCAGCATATTGGTCGGGACAGGTAAAGCTTTCTTT.

The rearrangement links TRBV11-2 to TRBJ2-5, with TRBD1 matching over 7 bases. Trimming cost V 4 bases and J 6 bases; bases outside gene matches: 11. This CDR3 spans 15 amino acids. Germline V gene data show CDR1 as SGHAT and CDR2 as FQNNGV. CDR3 region: CASSSREKGAKTQYF. The CDR3 region has the DNA TGTGCCAGCAGCTCCAGAGAGAAGGGGGCGAAGACCCAGTACTTC. The whole variable domain, remainder taken from reference TRBV11-2 and TRBJ2-5, is EAGVAQSPRYKIIEKRQSVAFWCNPISGHATLYWYQQILGQGPKLLIQFQNNGVVDDSQLPKDRFSAERLKGVDSTLKIQPAKLEDSAVYLCASSSREKGAKTQYFGPGTRLLVL.

CDR3 DNA: TGTGCCAGCAGCTTTGGAGCGGGGCGGGGAGAGACCCAGTACTTC. Translation gives CASSFGAGRGETQYF. V gene TRBV7-2 combines with J gene TRBJ2-5; 7 nucleotides align to TRBD2. V was clipped by 3 bases and J by 4 bases; unmatched bases: 8. This CDR3 region has 15 residues. The germline V gene encodes CDR1 SGHTA and CDR2 FQGNSA.

The chain couples TRBV10-3 to TRBJ1-1; no definite D call. The germline gives CDR1 ENHRY, CDR2 SYGVKD. The CDR3 is 14 amino acids. V was pared by 10 bases and J by 1 base, with 16 bases between. For the CDR3, the DNA is TGTGCCACCTCTAATCCGGGAACGAACACTGAAGCTTTCTTT. Its translation: CATSNPGTNTEAFF.

J is TRBJ2-1 and V is TRBV2; 8 nucleotides agree with TRBD2. Germline CDR1 reads SNHLY; CDR2 reads FYNNEI. The CDR3 runs 13 residues. V dropped 0 bases and J dropped 15; count of bases not matched to a gene: 7. CDR3 sequence (DNA): TGTGCCAGCAGTGAAGCATCAGCGGGAGCGAGGTTCTTC. This sequence encodes CASSEASAGARFF.

The chain uses TRBV7-8 and TRBJ2-7, with 7 bases that match TRBD1. The V and J ends lost 5 bases and 4 bases, in that order; junction bases with no gene match: 14. This CDR3 is 16 amino acids long. Germline V gene lookup returns CDR1 SGHVS and CDR2 FQNEAQ. The CDR3: CASSPRATGSTYEQYF. DNA for the CDR3: TGTGCCAGCAGCCCTCGGGCGACAGGGAGTACGTACGAGCAGTACTTC.

The rearrangement uses TRBV15 and TRBJ2-1, with D tentatively TRBD2 (5 bases). Trimming cost V 2 bases and J 6 bases, with 8 bases left between them. CDR1 LNHNV and CDR2 YYDKDF come from the germline V gene (reference sequence). The CDR3 loop spans 13 amino acids. CDR3 bases: TGTGCCACCAGCAGACCGCGGGCCAATGAGCAGTTCTTC. Amino acids: CATSRPRANEQFF.